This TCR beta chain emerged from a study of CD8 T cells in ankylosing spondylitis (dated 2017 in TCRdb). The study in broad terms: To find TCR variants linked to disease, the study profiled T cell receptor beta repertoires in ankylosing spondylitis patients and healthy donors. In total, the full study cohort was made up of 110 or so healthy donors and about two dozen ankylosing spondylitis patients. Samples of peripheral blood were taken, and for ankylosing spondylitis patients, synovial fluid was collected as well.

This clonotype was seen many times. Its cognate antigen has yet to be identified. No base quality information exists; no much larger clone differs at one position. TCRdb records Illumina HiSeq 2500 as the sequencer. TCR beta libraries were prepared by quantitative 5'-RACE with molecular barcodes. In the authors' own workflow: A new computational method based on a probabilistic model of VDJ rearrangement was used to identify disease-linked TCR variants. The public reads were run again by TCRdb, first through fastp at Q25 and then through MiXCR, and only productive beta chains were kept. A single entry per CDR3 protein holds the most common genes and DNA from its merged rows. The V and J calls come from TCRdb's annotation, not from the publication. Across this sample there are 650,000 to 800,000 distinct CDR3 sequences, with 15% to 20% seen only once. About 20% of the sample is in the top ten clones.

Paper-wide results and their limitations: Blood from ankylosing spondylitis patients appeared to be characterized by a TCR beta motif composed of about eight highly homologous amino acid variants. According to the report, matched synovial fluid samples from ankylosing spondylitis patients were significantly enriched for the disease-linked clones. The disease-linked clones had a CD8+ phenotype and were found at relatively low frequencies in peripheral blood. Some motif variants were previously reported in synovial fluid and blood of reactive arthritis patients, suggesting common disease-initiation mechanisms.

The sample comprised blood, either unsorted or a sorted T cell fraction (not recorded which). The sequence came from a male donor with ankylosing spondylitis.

The CDR3 protein sequence reads: CASSYPLAGAINEQFF. In nucleotides, the sequence is TGTGCCAGCAGTTACCCTCTAGCGGGAGCTATCAATGAGCAGTTCTTC. This sequence uses TRBV6-2 or TRBV6-3 and TRBJ2-1; TRBD2 fits 10 bases in the junction. The germline V and J ends show losses of 2 bases and 6 bases respectively, and no gene match explains 7 bases of the junction. Spanning cysteine to phenylalanine, the CDR3 consists of 16 amino acids. Of all the DNA, just the CDR3 is kept, 48 bases in frame from base 1. The germline V gene specifies MNHEY as CDR1 and SVGEGT as CDR2.